The 11 T cell receptor beta chains below were found in one sample sequenced in a study of T cells in localized non-small cell lung cancer. Using immunoSEQ multiplex PCR, the repertoire was profiled, and TCRdb retains in-frame clones only, with some absent. The sample has roughly 38,000 clones; more than 85% are singletons. This specimen was peripheral blood, taken before any cancer treatment. Every receptor here comes from a man aged 18-55 years with stage I lung adenocarcinoma.

Written as DNA, the CDR3 is TGCAGCGTAGTATGGGGGCGGCCTTACGAGCAGTACTTC. Its protein product is CSVVWGRPYEQYF. The V gene is TRBV29-1, the J gene TRBJ2-7, with D possibly matching TRBD1 (6 bases). The CDR3 is made up of 13 amino acids. Germline CDR1 is SQVTM and CDR2 is ANQGSEA. Trimming removed 6 bases at V and 4 bases at J, with 16 bases between.

This clone was observed a single time. The chain carries TRBV7-9 and TRBJ2-7, with 9 bases fitting TRBD1. CDR1 and CDR2 (germline): SEHNR, FQNEAQ (reference sequence). CDR3 length: 15 residues. The junction had 6 bases not matched to a gene; V was cut back by 1 base and J by 5 bases. The CDR3 coding sequence is TGTGCCAGCAGCTTAGGTCGCCGGACAGGGGACGAGCAGTACTTC. Amino acids: CASSLGRRTGDEQYF.

The J gene is TRBJ1-2, the V gene TRBV6-1; 7 bases fit TRBD1. Per germline, CDR1 MNHNS and CDR2 SASEGT. This CDR3 is built from 14 residues. With 2 bases clipped from V and 5 bases from J, the junction kept 5 bases outside the gene matches. The CDR3 nucleotides read TGTGCCAGCAGTGAAATGGACAGGTCGTATGGCTACACCTTC. Protein sequence: CASSEMDRSYGYTF.

The gene calls are TRBV27 and TRBJ1-1, with a weak D call TRBD1 (6 bases). The germline gives CDR1 MNHEY, CDR2 SMNVEV (reference sequence). V was trimmed by 5 bases and J by 4 bases, leaving 14 bases between them. The CDR3 runs 14 residues. The CDR3 nucleotides are TGTGCCAGCAGTCCGTTACAGGGACCCACTGAAGCTTTCTTT. Translating it yields CASSPLQGPTEAFF.

The rearrangement joins TRBV5-1 to TRBJ1-1, with a tentative D call TRBD1 (6 bases). The length of the CDR3 is 15 residues. V dropped 4 bases and J dropped 5 bases, with 18 bases sitting between them. The germline V gene has CDR1 SGHRS and CDR2 YFSETQ. DNA for the CDR3: TGCGCCAGCAGCCGCGTCGCCGGGGGCAGGACTGAAGCTTTCTTT. It is translated as CASSRVAGGRTEAFF.

The chain carries TRBV6-6 and TRBJ1-2; D gene ambiguous. The CDR3 spans 11 residues. Germline lookup yields CDR1 MNHNY and CDR2 SVGAGI (reference sequence). The germline V and J ends were trimmed by 2 bases and 8 bases, with 6 bases remaining between them. As DNA, the CDR3 is TGTGCCAGCAGTTACGGGTACGGCTACACCTTC. Encoded protein: CASSYGYGYTF.

The rearrangement joins TRBV4-2 to TRBJ1-1; D is perhaps TRBD1 (5 bases). The CDR3 sequence is 14 residues long. CDR1 is LGHNA and CDR2 is YNFKEQ in the germline V gene. With 1 base removed from V and 5 bases from J, the gap between germline ends came to 11 bases. CDR3 sequence: CASSQVGGWTEAFF. DNA for the CDR3: TGTGCCAGCAGCCAAGTGGGGGGTTGGACTGAAGCTTTCTTT.

This clone was found once. This chain connects TRBV11-2 to TRBJ2-3; perhaps TRBD1 as D (6 bases). Germline V gene lookup returns CDR1 SGHAT and CDR2 FQNNGV. The CDR3 length is 14 residues. V gave up 5 bases and J gave up 0 bases, with 9 bases separating them. The CDR3 nucleotides are TGTGCCAGCAGCCTGGACAGAAGCACAGATACGCAGTATTTT. Translating gives CASSLDRSTDTQYF.

The V and J genes are TRBV4-3 and TRBJ2-7, with 8 nucleotides matching TRBD1. Trimming removed 1 base from V and 7 bases from J; junction bases left unmatched: 12. CDR3 length: 16 amino acids. Germline V gives CDR1 LGHNA, CDR2 YSLEER. The DNA of the CDR3 is TGCGCCAGCAGCCAAGGGCAGGGGGCGCGGAGGAGTGAGCAGTACTTC. Translation gives CASSQGQGARRSEQYF.

The CDR3 DNA reads TGTGCCAGCACCCTCGGGGCGGGGGGCACAGATACGCAGTATTTT. It codes for CASTLGAGGTDTQYF. The gene calls are TRBV11-2 and TRBJ2-3; TRBD2 matches at 7 bases. V was clipped by 7 bases and J by 1 base; unmatched bases: 8. Germline lookup yields CDR1 SGHAT and CDR2 FQNNGV. CDR3 length: 15 amino acids. The full variable domain, its missing parts supplied by reference TRBV11-2 and TRBJ2-3, is EAGVAQSPRYKIIEKRQSVAFWCNPISGHATLYWYQQILGQGPKLLIQFQNNGVVDDSQLPKDRFSAERLKGVDSTLKIQPAKLEDSAVYLCASTLGAGGTDTQYFGPGTRLTVL.

V gene TRBV5-4 combines with J gene TRBJ2-7; maybe TRBD2 (6 bases). The germline V gene has CDR1 SGHNT and CDR2 YYREEE (reference sequence). The CDR3 sequence is 14 residues long. V lost 4 bases and J 5 bases, leaving 16 bases between the germline ends. Written as DNA, the CDR3 is TGTGCCAGCAGCCGACTAGGGAGGATCGACGAGCAGTACTTC. Protein: CASSRLGRIDEQYF.